Following are 5 T cell receptor beta chains from one sample sequenced in a study of Graves' ophthalmopathy and Graves' hyperthyroidism. For repertoire sequencing, the TCR beta CDR3 regions were amplified from RNA transcripts. First-round RT-PCR relied on HTBI primers, and a second-round multiplex PCR came next. TCRdb reprocessed the multiplex PCR reads via MiXCR and lists one record per CDR3 protein. The table includes about 660,000 distinct CDR3 sequences, about 40% detected once. The sequencing sample was made of peripheral blood. The source is an adult man with Graves' ophthalmopathy.

As to this clonotype: This clone may be a read error of a much larger clone one base away. The J gene is TRBJ1-3, the V gene TRBV10-3; D call uncertain. The CDR3 is made up of 11 amino acids. The V gene lost 10 bases and the J gene lost 2 bases, with 6 bases spanning the gap. In germline, CDR1 is ENHRY, CDR2 SYGVKD. The CDR3 DNA sequence: TGTGCCACCTGGACTGGAAACACCATATATTTT. As protein: CATWTGNTIYF.

This clonotype was counted at least ten times. The germline gene is not matched at one end of the junction; a read error may be the cause. This chain uses TRBV5-1 with TRBJ2-5; D is perhaps TRBD1 or TRBD2 (5 bases each). The CDR3 totals 12 residues. From germline, CDR1 is SGHRS and CDR2 YFSETQ. CDR3 bases: TGTGCCAGCAGTTTGGGGGAAGAGACCCAGTACTTC. This sequence encodes CASSLGEETQYF.

In regard to this clonotype: This may be a read error: a much more frequent sequence differs by one nucleotide. The chain links TRBV24-1 to TRBJ1-1; no clear D. Germline CDR1 KGHDR, CDR2 SFDVKD. This CDR3 is built from 13 residues. DNA of the CDR3: TGTGTCAGCACAGACCGCATGAACACTGAAGCTTTCTTT. The encoded protein is CVSTDRMNTEAFF.

This clonotype was counted ten times or more. The V call is TRBV4-1, the J call TRBJ1-5, with a possible D match to TRBD1 (5 bases). This CDR3 contains 13 residues. The germline V gene has CDR1 MGHRA and CDR2 YSYEKL. V lost 8 bases and J 5 bases, leaving 13 bases between the germline ends. CDR3 bases: TGCGCCAGCGCCCAGGGCGCCGATCAGCCCCAGCATTTT. Translated, it gives CASAQGADQPQHF.

This clonotype was found many times. V is TRBV9 and J is TRBJ2-7; D perhaps matches TRBD1 (5 bases). V was clipped by 3 bases and J by 2 bases, with 9 bases between them. Germline CDR1 and CDR2: SGDLS and YYNGEE. The length of the CDR3 is 13 residues. As DNA, the CDR3 is TGTGCCAGCAGCGAGGGGCTGACCTACGAGCAGTACTTC. It is translated as CASSEGLTYEQYF.